This entry describes one T cell receptor beta chain. This entry belongs to a study of blood T cell repertoires in COVID-19. Overall study context: Samples taken during acute and convalescent COVID-19 were collected in the United States, Italy and Spain.

TCRdb's table, derived via immunoSEQ multiplex PCR, lists solely in-frame clones and lacks some. The table has some 460,000 clones, approximately 90% seen once. This CDR3 spans 17 amino acids. V lost 4 bases and J lost 4; bases outside the gene matches: 14. Germline values: CDR1 SGHRS, CDR2 YFSETQ. The rearrangement links TRBV5-1 to TRBJ1-2; TRBD1 matches 9 bases. The receptor was derived from a woman in her thirties with acute or convalescent COVID-19. The sample comprised peripheral blood. CDR3 sequence (DNA): TGCGCCAGCAGCCAGGTGCTGACAGGGGGAAAAAGCTATGGCTACACCTTC. Amino acid sequence: CASSQVLTGGKSYGYTF. Drawing the rest from reference TRBV5-1 and TRBJ1-2, the complete variable domain is KAGVTQTPRYLIKTRGQQVTLSCSPISGHRSVSWYQQTPGQGLQFLFEYFSETQRNKGNFPGRFSGRQFSNSRSEMNVSTLELGDSALYLCASSQVLTGGKSYGYTFGSGTRLTVV.